A single sample is the source of the 20 T cell receptor beta chains below, sequenced in a study of CD8+CD57+ T cells in acquired aplastic anemia. CDR3 and TCR beta VDJ profiling relied on genomic DNA as the template. Each CDR3 protein is one row after TCRdb ran MiXCR on the reads. Of under 350,000 distinct CDR3 sequences listed, about 50% were seen once; the top ten hold 1% to 1.5%. Patients chosen for sequencing had shown CD8+CD57+ cell expansion by flow cytometry. Sequenced sample: sorted CD4+, CD8+, or CD8+CD57+ T cells (not recorded which) from PBMCs. The receptors were sampled from a human donor with aplastic anemia.

This clonotype was found many times. The J gene is TRBJ1-2, the V gene TRBV5-1; D is undetermined. This CDR3 region has 14 residues. The germline gives CDR1 SGHRS, CDR2 YFSETQ. Trimming shortened V by 3 bases and J by 2 bases, and 11 bases separated the two germline ends. The CDR3 sequence is CASSSNVGNYGYTF. For the CDR3, the DNA is TGCGCCAGCAGCTCTAACGTGGGAAACTATGGCTACACCTTC.

This clonotype was detected only once. A much larger clonotype is one base distant, so this may be a read error. The rearrangement joins TRBV7-3 to TRBJ2-1; tentatively, D is TRBD1 or TRBD2 (5 bases each). Germline loops: CDR1 SGHTA, CDR2 FQGTGA. The V end lost 1 base, the J end lost 12 bases, and 22 bases lay between the germline ends. CDR3 size: 16 residues. The CDR3 nucleotides read TGTGCCAGCAGCTTAATTGGGACCATATCCTACAAAGGGCAGTTCTTC. It codes for CASSLIGTISYKGQFF.

The table lists this clonotype with many counts. V is TRBV12-3 or TRBV12-4 and J is TRBJ2-3; a weak D match, TRBD1 (5 bases). This CDR3 has 15 amino acids. Trimming took 4 bases from V and 3 from J, leaving 14 bases between them. Written as DNA, the CDR3 is TGTGCCAGCAGTTCCTCTTGGGGCGGAACAGATACGCAGTATTTT. Its translation is CASSSSWGGTDTQYF.

This chain connects TRBV20-1 to TRBJ2-4, with D perhaps being TRBD1 or TRBD2 (7 bases each). Trimming took off 5 bases at V and 6 bases at J, with 26 bases between the two ends. The CDR3 loop spans 17 amino acids. CDR1 is DFQATT, CDR2 SNEGSKA, per germline (reference sequence). The DNA of the CDR3 is TGCAGTGCTCCCAATACCTCGACAGGCAGGGGGGGAAACATTCAGTACTTC. This gives the protein CSAPNTSTGRGGNIQYF.

CDR3 protein: CATSGSDGFTNYGYTF. The CDR3 region has the DNA TGTGCCACCAGCGGCTCGGACGGATTTACTAACTATGGCTACACCTTC. The genes are TRBV15 and TRBJ1-2; D call uncertain. The CDR3 contains 16 residues. Germline values: CDR1 LNHNV, CDR2 YYDKDF (reference sequence). V lost 5 bases and J 0 bases, leaving 16 bases between the germline ends.

This clonotype was detected ten times or more. The gene calls are TRBV20-1 and TRBJ2-1, with TRBD1 matching over 8 bases. Germline values: CDR1 DFQATT, CDR2 SNEGSKA (reference sequence). J was trimmed by 8 bases and V by 0 bases; bases with no gene match: 18. The CDR3 loop spans 18 amino acids. This CDR3 reads CSARDPGQAARMVDEQFF. CDR3 nucleotides: TGCAGTGCTAGAGACCCGGGACAGGCGGCCCGGATGGTCGATGAGCAGTTCTTC.

This clonotype has ten or more counts. CDR3 region: CASSEQEETQYF. In DNA, the CDR3 is TGCGCCAGCAGTGAGCAGGAAGAGACCCAGTACTTC. This sequence joins TRBV10-2 and TRBJ2-5; D unresolved. CDR1 and CDR2 (germline): WSHSY, SAAADI. This CDR3 spans 12 amino acids. V was clipped by 2 bases and J by 3 bases, with 4 bases between them.

This chain uses TRBV20-1 with TRBJ2-3; 14 bases are a match to TRBD2. The CDR3 runs to 15 residues. J lost 5 bases, V lost 4 bases, and 5 bases had no gene match. Germline V gene lookup returns CDR1 DFQATT and CDR2 SNEGSKA (reference sequence). CDR3 sequence (DNA): TGCAGTGCTACGGGGACTAGCGGGGGAATAGATACGCAGTATTTT. The encoded protein is CSATGTSGGIDTQYF.

This clonotype was seen ten or more times. This chain connects TRBV3-1 to TRBJ2-7; 7 bases fit TRBD1. This CDR3 region has 13 residues. The V gene's germline CDR1 is LGHDT and CDR2 YNNKEL (reference sequence). Trimming removed 0 bases from V and 13 bases from J; junction bases left unmatched: 9. The CDR3 coding sequence is TGTGCCAGCAGCCAAGATCGGTACAGGGGAGTCTACTTC. It encodes CASSQDRYRGVYF.

The V and J genes are TRBV10-1 and TRBJ2-3; D unresolved. Germline values: CDR1 WNHNN, CDR2 SYGVQD (reference sequence). The CDR3 is 18 residues long. The V gene lost 3 bases and the J gene lost 0 bases, with 19 bases spanning the gap. CDR3 nucleotides: TGCGCCAGCAGTGAATACCCCCCATCGGTCACTAGCACAGATACGCAGTATTTT. Protein product: CASSEYPPSVTSTDTQYF.

V is TRBV19 and J is TRBJ1-4, with TRBD1 as a possible D gene (6 bases). Germline V gives CDR1 LNHDA, CDR2 SQIVND (reference sequence). Trimming took 4 bases from V and 8 from J, leaving 17 bases between them. This CDR3 comprises 15 residues. CDR3 coding DNA: TGTGCCAGTAGTACGGAACAGGGTTCCACGGAAAAACTGTTTTTT. Protein: CASSTEQGSTEKLFF. The whole variable domain, filled in from reference TRBV19 and TRBJ1-4, reads DGGITQSPKYLFRKEGQNVTLSCEQNLNHDAMYWYRQDPGQGLRLIYYSQIVNDFQKGDIAEGYSVSREKKESFPLTVTSAQKNPTAFYLCASSTEQGSTEKLFFGSGTQLSVL.

The V call is TRBV20-1, the J call TRBJ1-1, with a weak D call TRBD1 (5 bases). The CDR3 consists of 16 residues. Germline assignment: CDR1 DFQATT and CDR2 SNEGSKA (reference sequence). Trimming removed 5 bases from V and 10 bases from J, with 29 bases in between. The CDR3 nucleotides read TGCAGTGCTCGACTCGTGAGCAGCGGGGTGTCAAGGGGAGCTTTCTTT. This codes for CSARLVSSGVSRGAFF.

The V call is TRBV20-1, the J call TRBJ2-7, with TRBD2 matching over 12 bases. V trimming: 1 base; J trimming: 7 bases; junction bases outside the gene matches: 5. Germline CDR1 DFQATT, CDR2 SNEGSKA (reference sequence). This CDR3 spans 14 amino acids. CDR3 protein: CSARVTSGGLEQYF. The DNA of the CDR3 is TGCAGTGCTAGAGTGACTAGCGGGGGCCTGGAGCAGTACTTC.

This clonotype turned up a few times. The DNA for the CDR3 is TGCGCCAGCGGACCGGAGGGGCTTGGGGGGGAGACCCAGTACTTC. This sequence encodes CASGPEGLGGETQYF. The chain links TRBV5-1 to TRBJ2-5; weak D call: TRBD2 (6 bases). Per germline, CDR1 SGHRS and CDR2 YFSETQ. This CDR3 has 15 amino acids. V was clipped by 7 bases and J by 5 bases, with 21 bases between them. Complete variable domain (other parts from reference TRBV5-1 and TRBJ2-5): KAGVTQTPRYLIKTRGQQVTLSCSPISGHRSVSWYQQTPGQGLQFLFEYFSETQRNKGNFPGRFSGRQFSNSRSEMNVSTLELGDSALYLCASGPEGLGGETQYFGPGTRLLVL.

The CDR3 DNA reads TGTGCCAGCAGTGATGGCAATTGGTCACCCCTCCACTTT. Translation: CASSDGNWSPLHF. The chain employs TRBV2 and TRBJ1-6; D is undetermined. The CDR3 consists of 13 residues. The V gene's germline CDR1 is SNHLY and CDR2 FYNNEI. Trimming shortened V by 3 bases and J by 10 bases, and 10 bases separated the two germline ends. Full variable domain (missing parts from reference TRBV2 and TRBJ1-6): EPEVTQTPSHQVTQMGQEVILRCVPISNHLYFYWYRQILGQKVEFLVSFYNNEISEKSEIFDDQFSVERPDGSNFTLKIRSTKLEDSAMYFCASSDGNWSPLHFGNGTRLTVT.

This clonotype occurred a few times. The chain carries TRBV24-1 and TRBJ2-7; a weak D match, TRBD2 (5 bases). The CDR3 loop spans 14 amino acids. The germline V gene encodes CDR1 KGHDR and CDR2 SFDVKD. V was trimmed by 4 bases and J by 3 bases, leaving 12 bases between them. The CDR3 sequence is CATSDGVPNYEQYF. CDR3 in DNA: TGTGCCACCAGTGACGGGGTCCCAAACTACGAGCAGTACTTC.

This clonotype was found a few times. The chain recombines TRBV7-9 with TRBJ1-2; D is undetermined. V lost 5 bases and J 13 bases, leaving 20 bases between the germline ends. The length of the CDR3 is 13 residues. Germline V gives CDR1 SEHNR, CDR2 FQNEAQ (reference sequence). The CDR3 DNA reads TGTGCCAGCAGCCCCTCGGGCAGCCTCGACACCACCTTC. Protein sequence: CASSPSGSLDTTF.

The chain uses TRBV7-9 and TRBJ1-5; D unresolved. The germline V and J ends were trimmed by 3 bases and 5 bases, with 8 bases remaining between them. CDR1 SEHNR and CDR2 FQNEAQ come from the germline V gene (reference sequence). The CDR3 contains 13 residues. In DNA, the CDR3 is TGTGCCAGCAGCTTTGGTCTTCATCAGCCCCAGCATTTT. Residues: CASSFGLHQPQHF.

The genes are TRBV19 and TRBJ2-3, with 7 bases matching TRBD1. CDR3 length: 13 amino acids. CDR1 LNHDA and CDR2 SQIVND come from the germline V gene (reference sequence). After removal of 6 bases from V and 5 bases from J, the junction contained 5 bases not matched to a gene. The CDR3 protein is CASSTGQQDTQYF. In nucleotides, the CDR3 is TGTGCCAGTAGCACGGGACAGCAAGATACGCAGTATTTT. Variable domain in full (rest from reference TRBV19 and TRBJ2-3): DGGITQSPKYLFRKEGQNVTLSCEQNLNHDAMYWYRQDPGQGLRLIYYSQIVNDFQKGDIAEGYSVSREKKESFPLTVTSAQKNPTAFYLCASSTGQQDTQYFGPGTRLTVL.

This clonotype was seen only a few times. This chain links TRBV20-1 with TRBJ1-1; unclear D gene. Between the trimmed V and J ends, which lost 5 bases and 1 base, there was a span of 11 bases. The CDR3 length is 13 residues. Germline CDR1 is DFQATT and CDR2 is SNEGSKA (reference sequence). In nucleotides, the CDR3 is TGCAGTGCTTCTCAGGACGGGAACACTGAAGCTTTCTTT. This encodes CSASQDGNTEAFF.